This T cell receptor (beta chain) was found in a study of shared clonotypes between healthy human individuals. For this clone: What it binds is not known.

The method was immunoSEQ multiplex PCR; TCRdb's version includes in-frame clones alone and lacks a portion of them. The top ten clones hold approximately 0.3% of a sample with around 370,000 clones, around 96% of them seen once. CD45RO+ cells went into CD8 memory alongside CCR7-negative CD45RA+ TemRA cells. Whole-study findings and limits: Naive subsets generally exceeded memory subsets in estimated richness. Represented genetic and exposure-history diversity was restricted by having few donors.

The sequence came from a man aged 30 to 45 in good health. The material sequenced was memory CD8+ T cells sorted from blood. The subset here: CD45RO+ cells pooled with CCR7-negative TemRA cells.

The CDR3 loop is CASSRDSIWDTQYF. The CDR3 region has the DNA TGTGCCAGCAGCCGGGACTCGATCTGGGATACGCAGTATTTT. The V and J genes are TRBV25-1 and TRBJ2-3, with D perhaps TRBD2 (6 bases). Trimming removed 6 bases from V and 6 bases from J, with 16 bases in between. CDR3 length: 14 amino acids. Germline V gene lookup returns CDR1 MGHDK and CDR2 SYGVNS.